The 11 T cell receptor beta chains below were found in one sample sequenced in a study of neurological immune-mediated disorders. TCRdb itself ran the 5' RACE reads through MiXCR, one entry per CDR3 protein. The sample comprises approximately 74,000 distinct CDR3 sequences, roughly 5% of which are singletons, and less than 8% rests with the top ten. Sequences were obtained from PBMCs. Every receptor here comes from a man between 18 and 29 years old with multiple sclerosis.

This clonotype appeared many times. The gene calls are TRBV7-3 and TRBJ2-7; possible D gene TRBD2, 6 bases. V lost 3 bases, J lost 3 bases, and 15 bases lay in between. CDR1 is SGHTA, CDR2 FQGTGA, per germline. The CDR3 covers 15 residues. The CDR3 DNA reads TGTGCCAGCAGCTTGGGAACGGGACTGGTCTACGAGCAGTACTTC. This sequence encodes CASSLGTGLVYEQYF.

This clonotype was detected many times. The genes are TRBV4-3 and TRBJ2-7; D perhaps matches TRBD1 (6 bases). CDR3 size: 15 residues. Germline CDR1 LGHNA, CDR2 YSLEER. V lost 5 bases, J lost 1 base, and 15 bases lay in between. CDR3 sequence: CASSEAWDKSYEQYF. In DNA, the CDR3 is TGCGCCAGCAGCGAGGCCTGGGACAAGTCCTACGAGCAGTACTTC.

This clonotype was detected many times. The J gene is TRBJ2-3, the V gene TRBV24-1; possibly TRBD1 or TRBD2 for D (5 bases each). This CDR3 contains 17 residues. Trimming took 2 bases from V and 7 from J, leaving 21 bases between them. Germline loops: CDR1 KGHDR, CDR2 SFDVKD. CDR3 loop: CATSDSGTWDGRNTQYF. CDR3 sequence (DNA): TGTGCCACCAGTGATTCCGGAACCTGGGACGGCAGGAATACGCAGTATTTT.

This clonotype was seen at least ten times. V usage is TRBV6-6 and J usage is TRBJ1-6; no reliable D call. The germline V gene encodes CDR1 MNHNY and CDR2 SVGAGI (reference sequence). This CDR3 region has 12 residues. Trimming took off 5 bases at V and 9 bases at J, with 8 bases between the two ends. CDR3 residues: CASSASISPLHF. In DNA form, the CDR3 reads TGTGCCAGCAGTGCCTCCATTTCACCCCTCCACTTT.

This clonotype appeared many times. The chain combines TRBV6-1 with TRBJ2-4; no clear D gene. The CDR3 extends over 14 amino acids. Looked up from germline, CDR1 is MNHNS and CDR2 is SASEGT. Trimming shortened V by 2 bases and J by 7 bases, and 12 bases separated the two germline ends. CDR3 in DNA: TGTGCCAGCAGTGAATGGGAAGGGCGGAACATTCAGTACTTC. Its translation: CASSEWEGRNIQYF.

This clonotype was seen only a few times. The chain links TRBV20-1 to TRBJ2-1, with TRBD1 matching 8 bases. The V gene's germline CDR1 is DFQATT and CDR2 SNEGSKA (reference sequence). This CDR3 is built from 16 residues. Trimming removed 3 bases from V and 8 bases from J; junction bases left unmatched: 15. The CDR3 reads CSARPPLRTGTYEQFF. The CDR3 DNA is TGCAGTGCTAGGCCCCCCCTTCGGACAGGGACGTATGAGCAGTTCTTC.

This clonotype was seen repeatedly, ten times or more. This sequence joins TRBV6-5 and TRBJ2-7; either TRBD1 or TRBD2 may supply D (5 bases each). V lost 4 bases, J lost 4 bases, and 14 bases lay in between. The CDR3 has 14 residues. CDR1 is MNHEY, CDR2 SVGAGI, per germline. This CDR3 reads CASSSWDGVYEQYF. The CDR3 DNA sequence: TGTGCCAGCAGTTCGTGGGACGGAGTATACGAGCAGTACTTC.

The chain is built from TRBV20-1 and TRBJ2-3; 8 nucleotides line up with TRBD2. The V gene's germline CDR1 is DFQATT and CDR2 SNEGSKA (reference sequence). Trimming removed 4 bases from V and 0 bases from J; junction bases left unmatched: 3. There are 14 residues in the CDR3. The CDR3 loop reads CSATSSGSTDTQYF. The CDR3 DNA reads as TGCAGTGCTACTTCTAGCGGGAGCACAGATACGCAGTATTTT.

On this clonotype itself: A read error is possible here, since a much larger clone lies one base away. The chain employs TRBV20-1 and TRBJ1-2; no clear D gene. CDR3 length: 15 amino acids. The V gene lost 1 base and the J gene lost 3 bases, with 15 bases spanning the gap. Germline CDR1 and CDR2: DFQATT and SNEGSKA (reference sequence). The CDR3 nucleotides are TGCAGTGCTAGAGGCTTAGGACTGGGAGACTATGGCTACACCTTC. Protein product: CSARGLGLGDYGYTF.

On this clonotype itself: The junction departs from the called germline gene at one end, perhaps through a read error. The chain carries TRBV7-9 and TRBJ1-6; a possible D gene is TRBD1 (5 bases). Germline loops: CDR1 SEHNR, CDR2 FQNEAQ (reference sequence). The CDR3 is 15 amino acids. The CDR3: CASSLGSGDDSPLNF. In DNA form, the CDR3 reads TGTGCCAGCAGCTTAGGGTCCGGGGACGATTCACCCCTCAACTTT.

This clonotype was seen ten or more times. The chain couples TRBV10-2 to TRBJ2-7; D is undetermined. CDR1 WSHSY and CDR2 SAAADI come from the germline V gene. The CDR3 extends over 13 amino acids. Trimming removed 0 bases from V and 3 bases from J, with 6 bases in between. CDR3 sequence (DNA): TGCGCCAGCAGTGAGTCCAAGGGCTACGAGCAGTACTTC. This sequence encodes CASSESKGYEQYF.